This T cell receptor (beta chain) came from a study of beta chain features in type 1 diabetes. The germline V and J ends were trimmed by 3 bases and 0 bases, with 9 bases remaining between them. The germline V gene encodes CDR1 SGHNT and CDR2 YYREEE (reference sequence). The CDR3 length is 14 residues. The study reverse transcribed the entire isolated RNA, so it sequenced expressed TCRB transcripts. Some clones are missing from TCRdb's copy, which holds only in-frame ones; the method was immunoSEQ multiplex PCR. The sample carries about 620,000 clones, roughly a sixth recorded once. This sequence originates from a man between 18 and 29 years old in good health. V usage is TRBV5-4 and J usage is TRBJ2-5, with no clear D. Sequenced sample: naive CD4+ T cells from blood. CDR3 nucleotides: TGTGCCAGCAGCTGGGTCCCCTACCAAGAGACCCAGTACTTC. This encodes CASSWVPYQETQYF.